This T cell receptor beta chain was observed in a study of cytomegalovirus exposure and HLA in healthy donors. The germline CDR1 and CDR2 sequences are SGHTA and FQGNSA. V was trimmed by 5 bases and J by 6 bases, leaving 16 bases between them. The CDR3 sequence is 15 residues long. All donors participated as healthy donors of bone marrow. Likely unrecorded immune exposures existed in these nominally healthy donors. PCR primers comprised 60 Vbeta and 13 Jbeta primers. TCRdb's copy holds only in-frame clones and misses some; the assay was immunoSEQ multiplex PCR. The profile shows approximately 190,000 clones, more than 75% of them singletons. Broader study findings: Solely CMV serostatus was available to characterize immune exposure.

To note about this clone: What it recognizes is unknown.

This receptor was identified in a man under 40 in good health and CMV-seronegative. The chain uses TRBV7-2 and TRBJ2-2, with a weak D call TRBD1 (5 bases). The sequenced sample was PBMCs. The DNA of the CDR3 is TGTGCCAGCAGCCTGGAAGCAGGGTTCCCCGGGGAGCTGTTTTTT. Its protein is CASSLEAGFPGELFF. The full variable domain, with the rest looked up from reference TRBV7-2 and TRBJ2-2, is GAGVSQSPSNKVTEKGKDVELRCDPISGHTALYWYRQSLGQGLEFLIYFQGNSAPDKSGLPSDRFSAERTGGSVSTLTIQRTQQEDSAVYLCASSLEAGFPGELFFGEGSRLTVL.